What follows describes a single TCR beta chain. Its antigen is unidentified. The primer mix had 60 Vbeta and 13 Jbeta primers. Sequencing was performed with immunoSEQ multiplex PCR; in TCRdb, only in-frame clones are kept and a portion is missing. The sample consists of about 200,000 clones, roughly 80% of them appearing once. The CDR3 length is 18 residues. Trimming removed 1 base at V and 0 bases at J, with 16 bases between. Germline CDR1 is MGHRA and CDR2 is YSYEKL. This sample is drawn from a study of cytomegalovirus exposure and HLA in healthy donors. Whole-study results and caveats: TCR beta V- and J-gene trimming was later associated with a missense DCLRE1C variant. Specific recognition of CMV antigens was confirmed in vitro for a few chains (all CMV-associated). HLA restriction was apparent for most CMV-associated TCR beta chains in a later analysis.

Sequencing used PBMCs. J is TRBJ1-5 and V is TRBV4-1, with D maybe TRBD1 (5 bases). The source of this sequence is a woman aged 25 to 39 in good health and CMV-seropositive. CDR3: CASSQVDMGLYSNQPQHF. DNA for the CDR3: TGCGCCAGCAGCCAAGTTGACATGGGACTCTATAGCAATCAGCCCCAGCATTTT.